This T cell receptor (beta chain) appears in the sequencing data of a study of blood T cell repertoires in COVID-19 (TCRdb year 2020). As for the study more broadly: The collaborator samples originated in the United States, Italy and Spain and spanned the acute and convalescent phases of COVID-19. The material from the prospective study consisted of cDNA or gDNA derived from T cells, B-cell-depleted T cells, or PBMCs. Deeply sampled blood TCRbeta repertoires from subjects exposed to, actively infected with, or recovered from COVID-19 were included in the dataset. The repertoires were released in a freely available public database intended as a resource for research on the immune response to SARS-CoV-2. Samples came from the ongoing ImmuneRACE study (first 160 participants) plus 1,254 subjects from 6 global collaborators. Nearly every sample came with metadata listing a de-identified subject ID, COVID-19 status, age in years and sex. Where HLA class I and class II types were available, the types were taken from metadata supplied by the sample provider, not from assay-based typing. Broader findings and caveats from the paper: The quantity of clinical and demographic metadata differed by source and by participant and was supplied without curation.

This clone was detected a few times. The target of this receptor is not known. No quality values exist for individual bases; no much larger clone is one base distant. Participants in the prospective study were aged roughly 18 to 90 years, lived in some 24 United States geographic areas, and enrolled through a virtual design. Cohort assignment in the prospective study relied on participant-reported clinical history from a screening survey and a study questionnaire. Exposed participants were defined as having been in contact with someone with a PCR-confirmed or clinician-diagnosed COVID-19 case within 2 weeks of study entry. Each participant in the prospective study had whole blood, serum and a nasopharyngeal or oropharyngeal swab collected by mobile phlebotomists. Additional blood draws and questionnaires over an approximately 2-month period could optionally be provided by prospective study participants. Prospective study blood samples were shipped either frozen or at room temperature before DNA extraction.

The immunoSEQ Assay, a bias-controlled multiplex PCR, was used to amplify TCRbeta CDR3 regions from genomic DNA. The study's processing was this. Nucleated cell counts per sample were estimated from amplification of reference gene primers within the assay. To quantify the absolute abundance of each unique TCRbeta CDR3 rearrangement, sequence reads were collapsed and filtered. For each sample, productive Simpson clonality was calculated by taking the square root of Simpson's diversity index across productive rearrangements. Not all clones reach the TCRdb copy of this immuneACCESS table, which keeps in-frame sequences only. Checked studies attribute under half of the gap to unresolved V genes and leave the rest unexplained. Clone size and the V and J calls come from that table; the DNA yielded D and trimming. This sample gives approximately 150,000 clones in total; 80% to 85% of them show up just once. Together, the top ten hold 5.2% of the sample.

Sequencing was performed on PBMCs or T cells enriched from blood (not recorded which). The sequence was obtained from a man aged 65 to 85 who had been exposed to COVID-19.

The base sequence is TGTGCCAGCTCACCGGGAGGGGAGGGACTGGGCACTGAAGCTTTCTTT. It translates to CASSPGGEGLGTEAFF. The V gene is TRBV18 and the J gene is TRBJ1-1; the D region possibly corresponds to TRBD1 (5 bases align). The CDR3 measures 16 amino acids from cysteine to phenylalanine. Kept here is only the CDR3 DNA, which spans 48 bases and is read in frame from base 1. CDR1 KGHSH and CDR2 LQKENI are derived from the germline V gene. Trimming takes 3 bases from V and 4 bases from J, and the germline ends sit 18 bases apart.